The sequence of this T cell receptor beta chain was determined in a study of regulatory T cells in long-lasting Graves disease. Building the TCR beta libraries relied on iRepertoire HTBI primers, and CDR3 regions underwent Arm-PCR. TCRdb reprocessed the multiplex PCR reads via MiXCR and lists one record per CDR3 protein. Of about 540,000 distinct CDR3 sequences listed, around an eighth were seen once; the top ten hold 10%. Time point here: newly diagnosed GD, antithyroid drugs for less than 3 months. Following extraction of RNA from PBMCs, that RNA was used to make the TCR library. Per germline, CDR1 ENHRY and CDR2 SYGVKD. The CDR3 spans 13 residues. V lost 2 bases to trimming and J lost 3 bases, with 7 bases between them. The same data also contributed to another study, on T cells in Graves' hyperthyroidism and ophthalmopathy. That source adds: Using the HTBI primer set, a first-round RT-PCR was run on the TCR CDR3.

The material sequenced was peripheral blood mononuclear cells (PBMCs), taken at new diagnosis, from a patient treated with antithyroid drugs. The sequence was obtained from a man in his thirties or forties with Graves disease. The gene calls are TRBV10-3 and TRBJ1-1; no clear D. The CDR3 sequence: CAISETVYTEAFF. In DNA form, the CDR3 reads TGTGCCATCAGTGAGACAGTTTACACTGAAGCTTTCTTT.